The 19 T cell receptor beta chains listed next were all sequenced from one sample in a study of T cells in Graves' hyperthyroidism and ophthalmopathy. There were TCR beta CDR3 regions amplified from RNA transcripts. Primed by the HTBI set, a first-round RT-PCR was run on the TCR CDR3. Each CDR3 protein is one row after TCRdb ran MiXCR on the multiplex PCR reads. The sample contains 550,000 to 800,000 distinct CDR3 sequences, about a sixth of which appear only once. The source material was blood. Receptors originate from a man younger than 35 with Graves' hyperthyroidism.

This clonotype has only a few counts. An end of the junction does not agree with germline; a read error may underlie this. This chain uses TRBV6-2 or TRBV6-3 with TRBJ2-7; TRBD1 matches 8 bases. From germline, CDR1 is MNHEY and CDR2 SVGEGT. The CDR3 consists of 16 residues. The CDR3 DNA is TGTGCCGGCAGTTACTCGAGCACAGGGGGAGACTACGAGCAGTACTTC. Translating it yields CAGSYSSTGGDYEQYF.

This clonotype has ten or more counts. The chain has TRBV5-1 and TRBJ2-3; D possibly corresponds to TRBD2 (5 bases). Trimming removed 0 bases from V and 0 bases from J, with 8 bases in between. This CDR3 spans 15 amino acids. Germline V gene sequence: CDR1 SGHRS, CDR2 YFSETQ. The CDR3 nucleotides are TGCGCCAGCAGCTTGGGAGGGAGCAGCACAGATACGCAGTATTTT. It is translated as CASSLGGSSTDTQYF.

This clonotype has a count of ten or more. The chain employs TRBV19 and TRBJ2-5, with 7 positions matching TRBD2. J lost 3 bases, V lost 2 bases, and 6 bases had no gene match. This CDR3 comprises 15 residues. CDR1 LNHDA and CDR2 SQIVND come from the germline V gene (reference sequence). As DNA, the CDR3 is TGTGCCAGTAGTATAACGGGGCTAGCGGAAGAGACCCAGTACTTC. Protein sequence: CASSITGLAEETQYF.

This chain connects TRBV30 to TRBJ1-2, with D maybe TRBD1 (5 bases). Germline V gives CDR1 GTSNPN, CDR2 SVGIG (reference sequence). This CDR3 has 13 amino acids. V was pared by 4 bases and J by 0 bases, with 9 bases between. CDR3 loop: CAWNPGTNYGYTF. CDR3 sequence (DNA): TGTGCCTGGAATCCAGGGACTAACTATGGCTACACCTTC.

On this clonotype: A read error may explain this, as a much larger clone is one base away. The chain uses TRBV27 and TRBJ1-2; a weak D match, TRBD1 (6 bases). In germline, CDR1 is MNHEY, CDR2 SMNVEV (reference sequence). Trimming took off 5 bases at V and 4 bases at J, with 17 bases between the two ends. CDR3 length: 15 residues. This chain's CDR3 is CASSPRTERTYGYTF. The CDR3 DNA sequence: TGTGCCAGCAGTCCCCGGACAGAACGTACCTATGGCTACACCTTC.

There are many counts of this clonotype. The CDR3 sequence: CASSLYRRLAGDEQYF. The CDR3 region has the DNA TGTGCCAGCAGCTTATATCGTCGGCTAGCGGGAGACGAGCAGTACTTC. The chain joins TRBV11-1 to TRBJ2-7, with 10 nucleotides matching TRBD2. The ends lost 2 bases at V and 5 bases at J; junction bases unmatched: 9. The CDR3 is 16 amino acids. Per the germline V gene, CDR1 is SGHAT and CDR2 is FQDESV (reference sequence).

There are a few counts of this clonotype. V usage is TRBV20-1 and J usage is TRBJ2-7, with TRBD1 as a possible D gene (5 bases). In germline, CDR1 is DFQATT, CDR2 SNEGSKA (reference sequence). V shed 3 bases and J shed 5 bases, with 14 bases lying between them. CDR3 length equals 13 residues. The CDR3 spells CSASVRVGNEQYF. The CDR3 DNA follows: TGCAGTGCTAGCGTCAGGGTTGGCAACGAGCAGTACTTC.

The CDR3 is CASSSPGGEGYTF. The DNA for the CDR3 is TGTGCCAGCAGCTCCCCAGGGGGTGAGGGCTACACCTTC. V gene TRBV7-3 combines with J gene TRBJ1-2; the match to TRBD1 covers 7 bases. Germline-derived CDR1 and CDR2 are SGHTA and FQGTGA. After removal of 4 bases from V and 8 bases from J, the junction contained 7 bases not matched to a gene. This CDR3 region has 13 residues.

This clonotype was recorded at least ten times. For the CDR3, the DNA is TGTGCCACCGGACTAGCGGGAAGTACAGATACGCAGTATTTT. Protein: CATGLAGSTDTQYF. This chain links TRBV28 with TRBJ2-3, with 12 bases that match TRBD2. Germline V CDR1 and CDR2: MDHEN, SYDVKM. The CDR3 is made up of 14 amino acids. V lost 10 bases to trimming and J lost 3 bases; unmatched junction nucleotides: 5.

The chain carries TRBV25-1 and TRBJ2-1; 12 bases line up with TRBD2. The CDR3 is made up of 14 amino acids. V lost 8 bases, J lost 6 bases, and 5 bases stayed unmatched. Germline V CDR1 and CDR2: MGHDK, SYGVNS. The DNA of the CDR3 is TGTGCCAGCGCTACTAGCGGGAGGTCCAATGAGCAGTTCTTC. Its protein is CASATSGRSNEQFF.

This clonotype was detected many times. The V gene is TRBV6-5, the J gene TRBJ2-5, with D possibly TRBD2 on 7 matching bases. CDR1 is MNHEY, CDR2 SVGAGI, per germline. This CDR3 has 18 residues. Trimming left V 0 bases short and J 1 base short, with 18 bases between. CDR3 protein: CASSYSSYRGALQETQYF. The CDR3 nucleotides read TGTGCCAGCAGTTACTCTTCCTACCGGGGGGCGCTCCAAGAGACCCAGTACTTC.

About this clonotype: A read error may be the cause here, since a much bigger clone is one base away. CDR3 nucleotides: TGTGCCAGCAGTTCTAGCCATGGCTACACCTTC. It codes for CASSSSHGYTF. The rearrangement uses TRBV28 and TRBJ1-2; no clear D. This CDR3 contains 11 residues. Trimming took off 4 bases at V and 6 bases at J, with 6 bases between the two ends. Germline CDR1 MDHEN, CDR2 SYDVKM.

This clonotype was seen a single time. The chain recombines TRBV3-1 with TRBJ2-5; weak D call: TRBD2 (7 bases). CDR1 is LGHDT and CDR2 is YNNKEL in the germline V gene (reference sequence). Trimming shortened V by 4 bases and J by 7 bases, and 16 bases separated the two germline ends. The CDR3 runs 14 residues. The CDR3 DNA follows: TGTGCCAGCAGCCCTGGTGGGGGAGGGGGGACCCAGTACTTC. The encoded protein is CASSPGGGGGTQYF.

This clonotype showed up many times. This rearrangement joins TRBV5-1 to TRBJ2-7; TRBD1 agrees at 7 bases. Germline V gene sequence: CDR1 SGHRS, CDR2 YFSETQ. The CDR3 has 14 amino acids. V gave up 2 bases and J gave up 3 bases; unmatched junction bases: 5. CDR3 DNA: TGCGCCAGCAGCTTTCTTGACAGGGTCTACGAGCAGTACTTC. Protein product: CASSFLDRVYEQYF.

This chain uses TRBV12-3 or TRBV12-4 with TRBJ2-7; 9 bases agree with TRBD2. This CDR3 contains 15 residues. The J segment lost 0 bases and the V segment lost 7 bases, leaving 7 bases of the junction unmatched. CDR3 residues: CASISSGATSYEQYF. The CDR3 coding sequence is TGTGCCAGCATCTCTAGCGGGGCAACCTCCTACGAGCAGTACTTC.

The chain couples TRBV14 to TRBJ2-2, with 9 bases lining up with TRBD1. This CDR3 spans 14 amino acids. Germline V CDR1 and CDR2: SGHDN, FVKESK. V was pared by 5 bases and J by 4 bases, with 2 bases of the junction left unmatched. CDR3 DNA: TGTGCCAGCAGCGGGGACAGGGCCACCGGGGAGCTGTTTTTT. Amino acids: CASSGDRATGELFF.

This clonotype was detected a few times. The chain employs TRBV20-1 and TRBJ1-5, with 7 bases identical to TRBD1. Germline loops: CDR1 DFQATT, CDR2 SNEGSKA (reference sequence). The length of the CDR3 is 15 residues. With 2 bases clipped from V and 4 bases from J, the junction kept 8 bases outside the gene matches. In nucleotides, the CDR3 is TGCAGTGCTAGACGCCCTGGACAGGAAAATCAGCCCCAGCATTTT. Its protein product is CSARRPGQENQPQHF.

V gene TRBV9 combines with J gene TRBJ2-3, with D hard to call. The V end was cut by 1 base, the J end by 4 bases, with 13 bases between. Germline V gives CDR1 SGDLS, CDR2 YYNGEE. The CDR3 spans 15 residues. The CDR3 loop reads CASSVLVDLSDTQYF. The CDR3 DNA is TGTGCCAGCAGCGTACTTGTGGATCTATCAGATACGCAGTATTTT. Complete variable domain (other parts from reference TRBV9 and TRBJ2-3): DSGVTQTPKHLITATGQRVTLRCSPRSGDLSVYWYQQSLDQGLQFLIQYYNGEERAKGNILERFSAQQFPDLHSELNLSSLELGDSALYFCASSVLVDLSDTQYFGPGTRLTVL.

This clonotype was seen at least ten times. The chain is built from TRBV28 and TRBJ2-5, with 12 bases that match TRBD2. With 3 bases clipped from V and 1 base from J, the junction kept 6 bases outside the gene matches. The CDR3 runs to 17 residues. Per the germline V gene, CDR1 is MDHEN and CDR2 is SYDVKM. CDR3 amino acids: CASSLGASGRVQETQYF. CDR3 DNA: TGTGCCAGCAGTTTGGGGGCTAGCGGGAGGGTCCAAGAGACCCAGTACTTC.